This T cell receptor beta chain was documented in a study of PD-L1 blockade in urothelial cancer. This clone was seen a handful of times. The antigen is not known. V gave up 5 bases and J gave up 3 bases; unmatched junction bases: 6. Germline V CDR1 and CDR2: SEHNR, FQNEAQ (reference sequence). The CDR3 covers 15 residues. Clones were sequenced by immunoSEQ multiplex PCR, and TCRdb holds only the in-frame ones, with some missing. The sample includes about 39,000 clones, roughly 89% of them seen just once. Sample contribution per patient ranged from 1 to 8, covering pretreatment and on-treatment. Whole-study results and caveats: Those with durable benefit had larger increases in tumor-associated blood clones at 3 weeks.

This chain uses TRBV7-9 with TRBJ2-7; 11 positions match TRBD2. The material was PBMCs, obtained around atezolizumab (anti-PD-L1) treatment. This clonotype originated in a man aged 60 to 75 with urothelial cancer. CDR3 coding DNA: TGTGCCAGCAGCAAAGTAGCGGGAGGGGTCTACGAGCAGTACTTC. The encoded protein is CASSKVAGGVYEQYF.